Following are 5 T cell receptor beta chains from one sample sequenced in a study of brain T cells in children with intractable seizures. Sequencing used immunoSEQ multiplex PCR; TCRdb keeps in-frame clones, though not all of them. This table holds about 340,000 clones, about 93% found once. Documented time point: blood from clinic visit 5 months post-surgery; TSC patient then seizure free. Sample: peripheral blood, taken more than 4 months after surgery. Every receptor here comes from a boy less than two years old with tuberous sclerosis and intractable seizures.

The CDR3 DNA is TGTGCCTGGAGTTTTGGGGGTCTCAGCAATCAGCCCCAGCATTTT. This sequence encodes CAWSFGGLSNQPQHF. This rearrangement joins TRBV30 to TRBJ1-5; a weak D match, TRBD1 (5 bases). Germline V gene lookup returns CDR1 GTSNPN and CDR2 SVGIG (reference sequence). The V end lost 2 bases, the J end lost 1 base, and 12 bases lay between the germline ends. CDR3 length: 15 amino acids. The complete variable domain, with remaining parts taken from reference TRBV30 and TRBJ1-5, reads SQTIHQWPATLVQPVGSPLSLECTVEGTSNPNLYWYRQAAGRGLQLLFYSVGIGQISSEVPQNLSASRPQDRQFILSSKKLLLSDSGFYLCAWSFGGLSNQPQHFGDGTRLSIL.

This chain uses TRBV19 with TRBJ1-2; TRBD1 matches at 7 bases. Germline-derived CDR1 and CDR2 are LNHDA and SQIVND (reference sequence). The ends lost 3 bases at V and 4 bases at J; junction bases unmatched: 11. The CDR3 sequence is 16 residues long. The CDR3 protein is CASSMEVGTDRYGYTF. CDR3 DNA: TGTGCCAGTAGTATGGAGGTTGGGACAGACCGCTATGGCTACACCTTC.

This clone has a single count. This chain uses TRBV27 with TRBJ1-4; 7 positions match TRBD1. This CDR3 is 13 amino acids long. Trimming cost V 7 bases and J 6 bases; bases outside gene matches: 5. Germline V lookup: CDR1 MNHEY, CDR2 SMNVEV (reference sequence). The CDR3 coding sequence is TGTGCCAGCAAACTTACAGGGGATGAAAAACTGTTTTTT. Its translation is CASKLTGDEKLFF.

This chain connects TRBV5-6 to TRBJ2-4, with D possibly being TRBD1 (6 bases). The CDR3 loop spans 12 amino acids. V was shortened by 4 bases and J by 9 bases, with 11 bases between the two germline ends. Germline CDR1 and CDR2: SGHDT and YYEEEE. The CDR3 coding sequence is TGTGCCAGCAGCGGGACATCTCTCATTCAGTACTTC. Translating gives CASSGTSLIQYF.

CDR3 sequence reads: CASSLNSNTEAFF. The DNA of the CDR3 is TGTGCCAGCAGTTTAAATTCAAACACTGAAGCTTTCTTT. The V gene is TRBV12-3 or TRBV12-4, the J gene TRBJ1-1; D is unresolved. Trimming cost V 2 bases and J 2 bases, with 6 bases left between them. The length of the CDR3 is 13 residues.